The T cell receptor beta chain described here comes from a study of spatial heterogeneity in lung cancer. TCRdb re-analysed the 5' RACE reads in MiXCR, keeping a single row per CDR3 protein. This table has over 85,000 distinct CDR3 sequences, approximately 19% appearing once. This sample's time point: blood at routine non-recurrence follow-up after resection. The V gene's germline CDR1 is MNHEY and CDR2 SVGAGI. The CDR3 extends over 16 amino acids. The V and J ends lost 4 bases and 0 bases respectively, with 12 bases between them. The receptor was isolated from a male donor with early-stage non-small cell lung cancer. The chain carries TRBV6-5 and TRBJ1-4; possibly TRBD1 for D (5 bases). The input for sequencing was PBMCs, taken at follow-up. CDR3 residues: CASSSDWGATNEKLFF. CDR3 in DNA: TGTGCCAGCAGTTCGGATTGGGGGGCAACTAATGAAAAACTGTTTTTT.